These 6 T cell receptor beta chains were sequenced from one sample in a study of T cells after yellow fever vaccination. TCRdb ran MiXCR on the 5' RACE reads and lists one entry per CDR3 protein. The sample lists under 550,000 distinct CDR3 sequences, 21% seen once, with roughly a sixth in the top ten. The source was PBMCs, collected 20 to 25 days after the first yellow fever vaccination. These receptors were collected from a man aged 18 to 30 who received the YFV17D yellow fever vaccine.

This clonotype has only a few counts. The chain joins TRBV28 to TRBJ2-7; TRBD1 agrees at 9 bases. This CDR3 contains 15 residues. In germline, CDR1 is MDHEN, CDR2 SYDVKM. The J segment lost 5 bases and the V segment lost 1 base, leaving 6 bases of the junction unmatched. Here the CDR3 reads CASSLSGTGYNEQYF. Here the CDR3 DNA reads TGTGCCAGCAGTTTATCCGGGACAGGGTACAACGAGCAGTACTTC.

This clonotype was seen a handful of times. The CDR3 spells CASSGRTGYDTEAFF. The CDR3 region has the DNA TGCGCCAGCAGCGGCCGGACAGGGTACGACACTGAAGCTTTCTTT. V usage is TRBV5-1 and J usage is TRBJ1-1, with 8 bases identical to TRBD1. Germline CDR1 reads SGHRS; CDR2 reads YFSETQ. The V and J ends lost 4 bases and 3 bases, in that order; junction bases with no gene match: 8. The CDR3 has 15 amino acids.

The chain joins TRBV7-9 to TRBJ1-6; 8 bases are a match to TRBD1. Unmatched junction bases numbered 10, after V lost 5 bases and J lost 10 bases. Germline CDR1 and CDR2: SEHNR and FQNEAQ (reference sequence). The CDR3 spans 15 residues. CDR3 coding DNA: TGTGCCAGCAGCGCTTCACAGGGGGTAGGATCACCCCTCCACTTT. Its translation: CASSASQGVGSPLHF.

This clonotype was counted a few times. Written as DNA, the CDR3 is TGTGCCAGCAGCCCACCAAACGGGGCAGGGGGAGGCTACGAGCAGTACTTC. Residues: CASSPPNGAGGGYEQYF. The chain carries TRBV5-5 and TRBJ2-7; D might be TRBD1 (7 bases). The CDR3 is 17 amino acids. CDR1 SGHKS and CDR2 YYEKEE come from the germline V gene (reference sequence). V was clipped by 4 bases and J by 3 bases, with 23 bases between them.

This clonotype has ten or more counts. This chain uses TRBV4-2 with TRBJ2-5, with 8 positions matching TRBD1. Germline CDR1 is LGHNA and CDR2 is YNFKEQ. The CDR3 extends over 14 amino acids. The ends lost 4 bases at V and 1 base at J; junction bases unmatched: 2. In DNA form, the CDR3 reads TGTGCCAGCAGCCCTACAGGGGGCCAAGAGACCCAGTACTTC. Its protein is CASSPTGGQETQYF.

This clonotype was counted between two and nine times. CDR3 coding DNA: TGTGCCAGCAGTGGCAGGGGGCTCCTGGAGACCCAGTACTTC. As protein: CASSGRGLLETQYF. This chain connects TRBV25-1 to TRBJ2-5; 8 nucleotides align to TRBD1. The V and J ends lost 4 bases and 5 bases, in that order; junction bases with no gene match: 6. The CDR3 sequence is 14 residues long. Looked up from germline, CDR1 is MGHDK and CDR2 is SYGVNS. Variable domain in full (rest from reference TRBV25-1 and TRBJ2-5): EADIYQTPRYLVIGTGKKITLECSQTMGHDKMYWYQQDPGMELHLIHYSYGVNSTEKGDLSSESTVSRIRTEHFPLTLESARPSHTSQYLCASSGRGLLETQYFGPGTRLLVL.